This T cell receptor (beta chain) was retrieved from a study of blood T cell repertoires in COVID-19. For the study at large: Samples of COVID-19 (acute and convalescent) were obtained from the United States, Italy and Spain.

Between the trimmed V and J ends, which lost 3 bases and 0 bases, there was a span of 8 bases. Germline assignment: CDR1 LNHDA and CDR2 SQIVND (reference sequence). This CDR3 is built from 14 residues. It was during active infection that Seattle patients were enrolled and then longitudinally followed. Per the original data handling: Quantification of nucleated cells was approximated via reference gene primer amplification. This table comes from immunoSEQ multiplex PCR, and its TCRdb copy is limited to in-frame clones, with some not included. Clone size and the V and J calls come from that table; the DNA yielded D and trimming. The sample consists of roughly 140,000 clones, approximately 85% of them appearing once.

The origin of this receptor is a woman aged 55-75 years with COVID-19, enrolled during active disease. The specimen was peripheral blood. The chain uses TRBV19 and TRBJ1-2, with D perhaps matching TRBD1 (5 bases). CDR3 amino acids: CASSMDMTNYGYTF. For the CDR3, the DNA is TGTGCCAGTAGTATGGACATGACTAACTATGGCTACACCTTC.